This T cell receptor (beta chain) was documented in a study of blood T cells in healthy people across ages (dated by TCRdb to the mid-2010s). About the full investigation: In model experiments, roughly one uniquely barcoded TCR beta cDNA molecule per two T cells was captured by template switching. To avoid experimental bias, donors of different ages were spread randomly across the sequencing lanes. For two donors (one aged 18 to 30 and one aged 80 or older), the study analyzed two additional independent replicas of 1 million unique cDNA reads from the same blood draw. Donors were grouped into four age groups: young (average 16 years), middle-aged (39), aged (around 60) and long-lived (82). To track age-related changes in TCR beta repertoire diversity, the study relied on deep sequencing normalized with unique cDNA molecular identifiers. The paper as a whole reports these results and caveats: Estimates of total diversity based on one million sequenced T cells were regarded as lower bounds and as underestimates. Because donor CMV infection status was unknown, age-related changes in expanded clonotypes were potentially confounded. The percentage of naive T cells measured by flow cytometry correlated strongly with observed TCR beta diversity. Observed TCR beta diversity per million T cells fell roughly linearly with age, and a significant reduction was already apparent by age roughly 40. Because profiling used bulk unsorted PBMCs, naive and antigen-experienced compartments could not be compared conclusively. Compared with the aged group, the long-lived group had more naive CD4+ T cells, fewer expanded clones and increased TCR diversity, a pattern suggesting age selection.

Preparation of the library involved 5' RACE. TCRdb lists the instrument as Illumina HiSeq 2500. A second PCR of about 7 to 12 cycles was performed with a sample-barcoded 5' primer and a J-beta primer mix. A unique molecular identifier was introduced onto each TCR beta cDNA molecule by a template-switch 5' adaptor carrying 12 random nucleotides. Each sample yielded at least 2.5 million CDR3-containing paired-end reads. All of the RNA was converted into first-strand cDNA using the Mint cDNA synthesis kit, with a TRBC-specific oligonucleotide serving as the primer. After uracil-DNA glycosylase treatment, a first 18-cycle PCR used universal primers M1SS and BC2_uni_R on all cDNA. The authors' analysis ran thus. Each sample was normalized by randomly selecting 1 million high-quality reads, each carrying a distinct molecular identifier. Reads sharing molecular identifiers were discarded rather than binned into consensus sequences. MiTCR, run with a Q25 quality threshold and the strictest error-elimination algorithm, handled CDR3 identification, clonotype clustering and error correction. A nonparametric unseen species model with Euler transformation was used to estimate lower-bound total TCR beta diversity. The public sequencing data were trimmed at Q25 with fastp and processed into clonotypes with MiXCR by TCRdb, which kept only in-frame beta chains. Rows with a matching CDR3 protein are joined into one entry that keeps the most common DNA and genes. V and J calls and clone size were set by TCRdb, not the authors. The sample table lists hundreds of thousands of distinct CDR3 sequences, approximately 60% of them with a count of one. The ten most abundant clones make up around 25% of the sample.

This clonotype has a handful of counts. Its antigen has not been determined. Within one base of it there is no much larger clone, and no base qualities were kept. CDR1 and CDR2 are drawn from the germline V gene: SGHRS, YFSETQ. The CDR3 runs 14 residues from the cysteine to the phenylalanine. The entry retains the CDR3 DNA only, 42 bases that are in frame from base 1. V is clipped by 5 bases and J by 1 base, and the sequence between their germline boundaries is 11 bases long. The 35 to 40 donors, aged about 6 to 95 years, were systemically healthy Caucasian individuals from Russia. Each donor gave around 9 milliliters of peripheral blood, collected into EDTA-treated Vacutainer tubes. Ficoll-Paque density-gradient centrifugation was used to isolate PBMCs, with at least 6 million per sample. Total RNA, at least 5 micrograms per sample, was extracted from PBMCs with Trizol reagent. The percentages of naive CD45RAhigh/CD27high T cells were determined by flow cytometry on a PBMC aliquot from every donor.

The sequence was collected from a middle-aged man in good health. The receptor chain draws on TRBV5-1 and TRBJ2-3; the D gene cannot be resolved reliably. Input material: blood. This receptor carries the CDR3 CASRTGGGTDTQYF. At the DNA level, the sequence is TGCGCCAGCAGGACCGGCGGTGGCACAGATACGCAGTATTTT.